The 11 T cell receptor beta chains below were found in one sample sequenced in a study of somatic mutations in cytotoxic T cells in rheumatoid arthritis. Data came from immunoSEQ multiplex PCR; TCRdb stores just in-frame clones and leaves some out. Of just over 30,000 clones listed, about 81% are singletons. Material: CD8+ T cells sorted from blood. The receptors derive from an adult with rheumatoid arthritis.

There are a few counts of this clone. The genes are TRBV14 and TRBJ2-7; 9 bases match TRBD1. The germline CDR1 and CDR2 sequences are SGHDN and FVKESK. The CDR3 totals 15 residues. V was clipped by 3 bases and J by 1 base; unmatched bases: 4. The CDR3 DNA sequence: TGTGCCAGCAGCCAGCCGGGACAGGGTTCCTACGAGCAGTACTTC. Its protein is CASSQPGQGSYEQYF.

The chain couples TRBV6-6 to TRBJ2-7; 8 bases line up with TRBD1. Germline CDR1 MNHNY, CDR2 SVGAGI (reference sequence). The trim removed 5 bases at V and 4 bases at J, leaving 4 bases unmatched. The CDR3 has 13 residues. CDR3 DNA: TGTGCCAGCAGTAACTACAGGGGGTACGAGCAGTACTTC. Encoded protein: CASSNYRGYEQYF.

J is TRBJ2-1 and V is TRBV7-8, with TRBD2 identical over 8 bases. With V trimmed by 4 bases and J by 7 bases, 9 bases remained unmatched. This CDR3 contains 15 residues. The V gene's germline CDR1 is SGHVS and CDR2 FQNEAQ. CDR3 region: CASSSRSGSGNEQFF. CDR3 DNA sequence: TGTGCCAGCAGCTCACGAAGCGGGAGTGGGAATGAGCAGTTCTTC.

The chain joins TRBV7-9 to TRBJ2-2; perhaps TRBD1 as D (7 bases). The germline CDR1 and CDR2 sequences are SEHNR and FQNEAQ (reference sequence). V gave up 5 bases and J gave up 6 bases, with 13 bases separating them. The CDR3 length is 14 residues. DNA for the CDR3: TGTGCCAGCAGCCACCAGGGGGAGGCCGGGGAGCTGTTTTTT. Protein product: CASSHQGEAGELFF.

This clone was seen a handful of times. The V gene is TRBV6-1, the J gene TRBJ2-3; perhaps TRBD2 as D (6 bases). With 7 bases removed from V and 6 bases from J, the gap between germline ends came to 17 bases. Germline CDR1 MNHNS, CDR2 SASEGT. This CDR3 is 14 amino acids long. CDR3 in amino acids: CASIGTSHVDTQYF. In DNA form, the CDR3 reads TGTGCCAGCATAGGGACTTCTCACGTCGATACGCAGTATTTT.

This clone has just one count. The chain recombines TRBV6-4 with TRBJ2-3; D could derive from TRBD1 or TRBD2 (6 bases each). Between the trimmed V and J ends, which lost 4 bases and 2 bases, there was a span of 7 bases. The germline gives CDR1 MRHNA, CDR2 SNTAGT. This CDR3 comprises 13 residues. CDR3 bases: TGTGCCAGCAGTGGGGGGGCCACAGATACGCAGTATTTT. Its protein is CASSGGATDTQYF.

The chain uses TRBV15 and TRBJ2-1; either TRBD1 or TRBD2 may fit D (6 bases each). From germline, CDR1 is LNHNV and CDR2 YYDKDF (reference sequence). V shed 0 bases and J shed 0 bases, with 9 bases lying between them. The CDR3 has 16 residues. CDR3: CATSREGGPSYNEQFF. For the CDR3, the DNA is TGTGCCACCAGCAGAGAGGGGGGCCCCTCCTACAATGAGCAGTTCTTC. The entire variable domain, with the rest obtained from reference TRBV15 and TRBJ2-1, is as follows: DAMVIQNPRYQVTQFGKPVTLSCSQTLNHNVMYWYQQKSSQAPKLLFHYYDKDFNNEADTPDNFQSRRPNTSFCFLDIRSPGLGDTAMYLCATSREGGPSYNEQFFGPGTRLTVL.

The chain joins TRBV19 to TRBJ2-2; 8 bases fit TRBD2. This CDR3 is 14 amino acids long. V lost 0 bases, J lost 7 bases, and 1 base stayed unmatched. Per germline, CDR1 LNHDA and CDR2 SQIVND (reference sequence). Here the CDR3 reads CASSIDGGDGELFF. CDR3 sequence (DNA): TGTGCCAGTAGTATAGACGGGGGGGACGGGGAGCTGTTTTTT.

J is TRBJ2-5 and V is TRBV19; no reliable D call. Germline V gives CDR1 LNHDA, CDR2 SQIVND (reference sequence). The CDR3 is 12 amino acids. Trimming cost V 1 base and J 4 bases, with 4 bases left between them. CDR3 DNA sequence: TGTGCCAGTAGTATAGGGACAGAGACCCAGTACTTC. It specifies CASSIGTETQYF.

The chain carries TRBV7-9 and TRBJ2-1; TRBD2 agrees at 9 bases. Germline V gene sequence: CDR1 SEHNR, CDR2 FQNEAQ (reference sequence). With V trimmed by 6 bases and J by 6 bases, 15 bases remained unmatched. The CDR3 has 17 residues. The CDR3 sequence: CASSSPGGRVTFNEQFF. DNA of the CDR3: TGTGCCAGCAGTTCCCCGGGCGGGAGGGTAACGTTCAATGAGCAGTTCTTC.

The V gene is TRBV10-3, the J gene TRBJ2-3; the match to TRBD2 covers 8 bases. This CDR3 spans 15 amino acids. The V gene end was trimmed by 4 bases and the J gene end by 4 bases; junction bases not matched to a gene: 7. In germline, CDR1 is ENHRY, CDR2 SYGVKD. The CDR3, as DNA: TGTGCCATCAGTGGCCCTCCCGGGAGGGCAGATACGCAGTATTTT. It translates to CAISGPPGRADTQYF.